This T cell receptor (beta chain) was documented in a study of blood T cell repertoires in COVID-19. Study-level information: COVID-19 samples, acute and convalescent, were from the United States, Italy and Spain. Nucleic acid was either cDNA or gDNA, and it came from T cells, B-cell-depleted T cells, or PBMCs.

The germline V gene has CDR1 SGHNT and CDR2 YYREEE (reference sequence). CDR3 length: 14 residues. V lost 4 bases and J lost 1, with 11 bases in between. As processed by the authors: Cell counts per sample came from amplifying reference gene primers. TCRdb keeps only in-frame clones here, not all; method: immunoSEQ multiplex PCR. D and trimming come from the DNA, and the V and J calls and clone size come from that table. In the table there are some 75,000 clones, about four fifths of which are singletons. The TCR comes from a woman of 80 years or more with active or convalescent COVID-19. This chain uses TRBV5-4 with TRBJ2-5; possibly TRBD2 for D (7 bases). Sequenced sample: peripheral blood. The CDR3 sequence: CASSNGGAQETQYF. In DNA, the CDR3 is TGTGCCAGCAGCAATGGGGGGGCCCAAGAGACCCAGTACTTC.